The 32 T cell receptor beta chains given below trace back to one sample, sequenced in a study of blood T cell repertoires in COVID-19. The table came from immunoSEQ multiplex PCR; TCRdb's copy has only in-frame clones and leaves some out. The data contain about 62,000 clones, roughly nine tenths of them singletons. The source material was peripheral blood. The origin of the receptors is a woman aged 55 to 70 with COVID-19, enrolled during active disease.

The V gene is TRBV7-2, the J gene TRBJ2-3, with TRBD1 matching 9 bases. Germline trimming cut 4 bases from V and 6 bases from J; bases unmatched to any gene: 5. Germline assignment: CDR1 SGHTA and CDR2 FQGNSA. The CDR3 has 14 residues. The CDR3 loop is CASSSRTGVDTQYF. In DNA form, the CDR3 reads TGTGCCAGCAGCTCCCGGACAGGGGTGGATACGCAGTATTTT.

The genes are TRBV19 and TRBJ1-2, with D uncertain. The CDR3 is made up of 11 amino acids. Germline V gene data show CDR1 as LNHDA and CDR2 as SQIVND (reference sequence). Between the trimmed V and J ends, which lost 6 bases and 8 bases, there was a span of 10 bases. The CDR3 here is CASSKLGGYTF. The CDR3 region has the DNA TGTGCCAGTAGCAAACTGGGCGGCTACACCTTC. Full variable domain (remainder filled in from reference TRBV19 and TRBJ1-2): DGGITQSPKYLFRKEGQNVTLSCEQNLNHDAMYWYRQDPGQGLRLIYYSQIVNDFQKGDIAEGYSVSREKKESFPLTVTSAQKNPTAFYLCASSKLGGYTFGSGTRLTVV.

The chain has TRBV5-1 and TRBJ2-5, with 11 bases fitting TRBD2. The CDR3 spans 15 residues. The V and J ends lost 4 bases and 5 bases, in that order; junction bases with no gene match: 7. CDR1 is SGHRS, CDR2 YFSETQ, per germline. The DNA for the CDR3 is TGCGCCAGCAGCACGACTAGCGGGATGGCGGAGACCCAGTACTTC. This sequence encodes CASSTTSGMAETQYF.

The rearrangement joins TRBV30 to TRBJ1-2; D gene uncertain. Trimming removed 3 bases at V and 0 bases at J, with 14 bases between. Germline values: CDR1 GTSNPN, CDR2 SVGIG (reference sequence). CDR3 size: 15 residues. DNA of the CDR3: TGTGCCTGGAGAATGAGACTCTTAGCTAACTATGGCTACACCTTC. It translates to CAWRMRLLANYGYTF.

In its sample, this clone was seen a few times. V gene TRBV2 combines with J gene TRBJ1-3, with unresolved D. The germline gives CDR1 SNHLY, CDR2 FYNNEI. This CDR3 region has 15 residues. The ends were cut back, 6 bases at V and 0 bases at J, with 12 bases in the middle. The CDR3 protein is CASRAARDSGNTIYF. For the CDR3, the DNA is TGTGCCAGCAGGGCGGCCCGTGACTCTGGAAACACCATATATTTT.

The CDR3 here is CASSETSGRAKEQFF. The CDR3 nucleotides are TGTGCCAGCAGTGAGACTAGCGGGAGGGCCAAGGAGCAGTTCTTC. The chain has TRBV6-6 and TRBJ2-1; 14 nucleotides line up with TRBD2. V shed 5 bases, J shed 10 bases, and the junction held 7 bases outside the gene matches. The CDR3 totals 15 residues. Germline loops: CDR1 MNHNY, CDR2 SVGAGI (reference sequence).

The J gene is TRBJ2-3, the V gene TRBV3-1 (or the pseudogene TRBV3-2); possibly TRBD2 for D (6 bases). Trimming stripped 4 bases from V and 6 bases from J, with 11 bases between. The CDR3 is made up of 13 amino acids. Germline assignment: CDR1 LGHDT and CDR2 YNNKEL (reference sequence). The CDR3 here is CASSPRESDTQYF. The CDR3, as DNA: TGTGCCAGCAGCCCCCGGGAGTCGGATACGCAGTATTTT.

J is TRBJ1-6 and V is TRBV10-3; a weak D match, TRBD1 (6 bases). In germline, CDR1 is ENHRY, CDR2 SYGVKD. The CDR3 spans 13 residues. V dropped 4 bases and J dropped 7 bases, with 8 bases sitting between them. The CDR3 loop reads CAISADRNSPLHF. CDR3 DNA: TGTGCCATCAGTGCGGACAGAAATTCACCCCTCCACTTT.

The chain uses TRBV28 and TRBJ2-7, with D possibly being TRBD2 (6 bases). Germline V gives CDR1 MDHEN, CDR2 SYDVKM. Trimming took 0 bases from V and 2 from J, leaving 11 bases between them. This CDR3 region has 15 residues. The CDR3 region is CASSLWGRGTYEQYF. The CDR3 nucleotides are TGTGCCAGCAGTTTATGGGGGCGCGGGACCTACGAGCAGTACTTC. The whole variable domain, remainder taken from reference TRBV28 and TRBJ2-7, is DVKVTQSSRYLVKRTGEKVFLECVQDMDHENMFWYRQDPGLGLRLIYFSYDVKMKEKGDIPEGYSVSREKKERFSLILESASTNQTSMYLCASSLWGRGTYEQYFGPGTRLTVT.

V gene TRBV5-1 combines with J gene TRBJ1-3; D is unresolved. V lost 4 bases and J 4 bases, leaving 9 bases between the germline ends. CDR1 and CDR2 from the germline V gene are SGHRS and YFSETQ. The CDR3 runs to 13 residues. DNA for the CDR3: TGCGCCAGCAGCCAGAACCAGGGAAACACCATATATTTT. Translating it yields CASSQNQGNTIYF.

This clone was observed a single time. The chain joins TRBV9 to TRBJ1-3; weak D call: TRBD1 (6 bases). Trimming took 0 bases from V and 0 from J, leaving 10 bases between them. The CDR3 runs to 16 residues. CDR1 and CDR2 (germline): SGDLS, YYNGEE. The CDR3 reads CASSVGRGLSGNTIYF. CDR3 nucleotides: TGTGCCAGCAGCGTAGGCAGGGGCCTCTCTGGAAACACCATATATTTT.

The chain combines TRBV25-1 with TRBJ2-1; 12 nucleotides line up with TRBD2. Germline trimming cut 1 base from V and 9 bases from J; bases unmatched to any gene: 1. Per germline, CDR1 MGHDK and CDR2 SYGVNS. The CDR3 consists of 14 residues. CDR3 nucleotide sequence: TGTGCCAGCAGTGAATCTAGCGGGAGGGCTGAGCAGTTCTTC. Translating it yields CASSESSGRAEQFF.

This sequence joins TRBV19 and TRBJ2-5, with D maybe TRBD2 (7 bases). The V gene's germline CDR1 is LNHDA and CDR2 SQIVND (reference sequence). Between the trimmed V and J ends, which lost 1 base and 5 bases, there was a span of 11 bases. This CDR3 region has 14 residues. In DNA form, the CDR3 reads TGTGCCAGTAGTATAGTCGGGGGGCGTGAGACCCAGTACTTC. Amino acids: CASSIVGGRETQYF. The variable domain in full, with the rest retrieved from reference TRBV19 and TRBJ2-5, is DGGITQSPKYLFRKEGQNVTLSCEQNLNHDAMYWYRQDPGQGLRLIYYSQIVNDFQKGDIAEGYSVSREKKESFPLTVTSAQKNPTAFYLCASSIVGGRETQYFGPGTRLLVL.

This chain connects TRBV9 to TRBJ1-5; D is unclear. The CDR3 extends over 14 amino acids. CDR1 and CDR2 from the germline V gene are SGDLS and YYNGEE. V was clipped by 2 bases and J by 7 bases, with 13 bases between them. This CDR3 is CASSVSGSSQPQHF. Here the CDR3 DNA reads TGTGCCAGCAGCGTTTCCGGGAGCTCACAGCCCCAGCATTTT.

The chain recombines TRBV5-1 with TRBJ1-1; 8 bases are a match to TRBD1. The V segment lost 4 bases and the J segment 1 base; nucleotides outside the gene matches: 9. The V gene's germline CDR1 is SGHRS and CDR2 YFSETQ. This CDR3 comprises 16 residues. The DNA of the CDR3 is TGCGCCAGCAGCCTTCGGACAGGGAACGCGAACACTGAAGCTTTCTTT. Amino acids: CASSLRTGNANTEAFF. Full variable domain (rest looked up from reference TRBV5-1 and TRBJ1-1): KAGVTQTPRYLIKTRGQQVTLSCSPISGHRSVSWYQQTPGQGLQFLFEYFSETQRNKGNFPGRFSGRQFSNSRSEMNVSTLELGDSALYLCASSLRTGNANTEAFFGQGTRLTVV.

The CDR3 DNA follows: TGTGCCAGCAGTCCCCTAGCGGGAGGCTTCTCCTACGAGCAGTACTTC. Encoded protein: CASSPLAGGFSYEQYF. V and J are TRBV28 and TRBJ2-7; 11 nucleotides match TRBD2. This CDR3 is built from 16 residues. CDR1 is MDHEN, CDR2 SYDVKM, per germline. After removal of 5 bases from V and 0 bases from J, the junction contained 6 bases not matched to a gene.

V gene TRBV27 combines with J gene TRBJ2-7, with D perhaps TRBD2 (5 bases). V was pared by 4 bases and J by 1 base, with 11 bases between. CDR3 size: 14 residues. Germline V gives CDR1 MNHEY, CDR2 SMNVEV (reference sequence). CDR3 in DNA: TGTGCCAGCAGTTCCCGGACTGGATCCTACGAGCAGTACTTC. Protein product: CASSSRTGSYEQYF.

The CDR3 nucleotides read TGTGCCAGCAGCCATATCAGAATTACGAAAGGGGATGAGCAGTTCTTC. Translation gives CASSHIRITKGDEQFF. The chain joins TRBV11-1 to TRBJ2-1; tentative D call: TRBD1 (5 bases). The CDR3 is made up of 16 amino acids. V was cut by 5 bases and J by 8 bases, with 22 bases left in between. Germline-derived CDR1 and CDR2 are SGHAT and FQDESV (reference sequence).

The chain uses TRBV28 and TRBJ1-1, with unresolved D. In germline, CDR1 is MDHEN, CDR2 SYDVKM. The germline V and J ends were trimmed by 3 bases and 11 bases, with 13 bases remaining between them. This CDR3 spans 12 amino acids. CDR3 sequence reads: CASSFGGGAAFF. CDR3 sequence (DNA): TGTGCCAGCAGTTTTGGCGGCGGAGCTGCTTTCTTT.

The chain recombines TRBV4-3 with TRBJ2-1, with TRBD2 matching 13 bases. J gave up 7 bases and V 0 bases, and 6 bases lay outside the gene matches. The CDR3 has 17 residues. The germline CDR1 and CDR2 sequences are LGHNA and YSLEER. The CDR3 loop is CASSQDTGTSGMNEQFF. CDR3 nucleotide sequence: TGCGCCAGCAGCCAAGATACCGGGACTAGCGGGATGAATGAGCAGTTCTTC.

CDR3 amino acids: CASSPGLAVLDLYNEQFF. The CDR3 DNA sequence: TGTGCCAGCAGCCCGGGACTAGCGGTTCTCGACCTCTACAATGAGCAGTTCTTC. The V and J genes are TRBV7-8 and TRBJ2-1, with 11 bases fitting TRBD2. V gave up 5 bases and J gave up 3 bases; unmatched junction bases: 12. The germline gives CDR1 SGHVS, CDR2 FQNEAQ. This CDR3 has 18 residues.

The chain employs TRBV30 and TRBJ1-2; D is unresolved. The germline CDR1 and CDR2 sequences are GTSNPN and SVGIG (reference sequence). V lost 0 bases, J lost 7 bases, and 15 bases lay in between. The CDR3 totals 14 residues. The CDR3 protein is CAWSVNGGPSGYTF. CDR3 sequence (DNA): TGTGCCTGGAGTGTCAACGGAGGCCCGAGTGGCTACACCTTC.

This clone was detected only once. This sequence joins TRBV5-6 and TRBJ1-1; 10 bases are a match to TRBD1. This CDR3 has 15 amino acids. CDR1 and CDR2 from the germline V gene are SGHDT and YYEEEE. Trimming took 4 bases from V and 0 from J; bases not matched to a gene: 3. The CDR3 DNA reads TGTGCCAGCAGCCCGGGGACAGGGGTGAACACTGAAGCTTTCTTT. Its translation is CASSPGTGVNTEAFF.

This chain links TRBV18 with TRBJ2-5; no definite D call. This CDR3 has 13 residues. Germline assignment: CDR1 KGHSH and CDR2 LQKENI. Trimming cost V 6 bases and J 7 bases, with 15 bases left between them. The CDR3 here is CASSSSDTGTQYF. The CDR3 DNA is TGTGCCAGCTCCTCCTCCGACACCGGGACCCAGTACTTC. The full variable domain, rest sourced from reference TRBV18 and TRBJ2-5, is NAGVMQNPRHLVRRRGQEARLRCSPMKGHSHVYWYRQLPEEGLKFMVYLQKENIIDESGMPKERFSAEFPKEGPSILRIQQVVRGDSAAYFCASSSSDTGTQYFGPGTRLLVL.

V is TRBV5-6 and J is TRBJ1-2, with D possibly being TRBD1 (6 bases). Trimming stripped 0 bases from V and 3 bases from J, with 12 bases between. This CDR3 has 15 amino acids. Germline V CDR1 and CDR2: SGHDT, YYEEEE. The DNA for the CDR3 is TGTGCCAGCAGCTTGGACGGGGGGCAGCACTATGGCTACACCTTC. Translation gives CASSLDGGQHYGYTF.

This sequence joins TRBV5-4 and TRBJ1-4; 9 nucleotides agree with TRBD1. The CDR3 runs 15 residues. CDR1 SGHNT and CDR2 YYREEE come from the germline V gene (reference sequence). V was clipped by 5 bases and J by 8 bases; unmatched bases: 10. CDR3 protein: CASRLGGTGNEKLFF. CDR3 bases: TGTGCCAGCAGATTAGGGGGGACAGGGAACGAAAAACTGTTTTTT.

This chain links TRBV9 with TRBJ2-1; 9 positions agree with TRBD2. The CDR3 is made up of 14 amino acids. V shed 2 bases and J 6 bases; nucleotides not matched to a gene: 3. The germline V gene has CDR1 SGDLS and CDR2 YYNGEE. The CDR3 is CASSVGGRANEQFF. The CDR3 DNA follows: TGTGCCAGCAGCGTTGGCGGGAGGGCCAATGAGCAGTTCTTC.

V gene TRBV10-3 combines with J gene TRBJ2-2; 13 positions match TRBD2. Per germline, CDR1 ENHRY and CDR2 SYGVKD. J was trimmed by 2 bases and V by 6 bases; bases with no gene match: 3. The CDR3 extends over 16 amino acids. CDR3 sequence: CAIRGLAGVNTGELFF. The DNA for the CDR3 is TGTGCCATCAGAGGACTAGCGGGAGTTAACACCGGGGAGCTGTTTTTT.

The rearrangement links TRBV5-3 to TRBJ1-3; a weak D match, TRBD1 (5 bases). TRBV5-3 belongs to the ORF category, with a function that is uncertain. V was pared by 4 bases and J by 2 bases, with 13 bases between. The CDR3 length is 15 residues. This chain's CDR3 is CARSPSGKTGNTIYF. The CDR3 nucleotides read TGTGCCAGAAGCCCTTCAGGGAAGACTGGAAACACCATATATTTT.

This clone was detected a few times. V is TRBV6-5 and J is TRBJ1-5, with 8 bases matching TRBD1. The germline gives CDR1 MNHEY, CDR2 SVGAGI. With V trimmed by 5 bases and J by 4 bases, 7 bases remained unmatched. The CDR3 has 15 residues. The CDR3 region is CASSPGQGQNQPQHF. CDR3 bases: TGTGCCAGCAGTCCAGGACAGGGTCAAAATCAGCCCCAGCATTTT.

The chain is built from TRBV12-5 and TRBJ2-7; 10 bases align to TRBD2. Losses at the gene ends were 10 bases for V and 4 bases for J; bases not matched to a gene: 10. This CDR3 contains 14 residues. From germline, CDR1 is LGHNT and CDR2 FRNRAP. CDR3 sequence: CATNEREGGYEQYF. As DNA, the CDR3 is TGTGCTACCAACGAGCGGGAGGGGGGGTACGAGCAGTACTTC.

This clone was seen once. For the CDR3, the DNA is TGTGCCAGCAGCTTAGCAGGGGGCGCAGCTAACTATGGCTACACCTTC. Encoded protein: CASSLAGGAANYGYTF. This chain uses TRBV11-2 with TRBJ1-2; 8 bases agree with TRBD1. Germline V gives CDR1 SGHAT, CDR2 FQNNGV. The CDR3 totals 16 residues. V dropped 1 base and J dropped 0; count of bases not matched to a gene: 4.